This entry features one T cell receptor beta chain sequence. Clinical histories supplied by participants themselves formed the basis of cohort assignment. The data were produced by immunoSEQ multiplex PCR, yet TCRdb's version contains in-frame clones alone and is incomplete. The sample has about 140,000 clones; 84% are singletons. This record belongs to a study of blood T cell repertoires in COVID-19. As for the study in general: Sample material is recorded as cDNA or gDNA derived from T cells, B-cell-depleted T cells, or PBMCs.

Germline-derived CDR1 and CDR2 are LGHNA and YSLEER. This CDR3 spans 15 amino acids. The V segment lost 2 bases and the J segment 2 bases; nucleotides outside the gene matches: 6. The chain joins TRBV4-3 to TRBJ2-7; 7 bases map to TRBD1. Sequencing was done on a sample of PBMCs or T cells enriched from blood (not recorded which). This clonotype originated in a young woman who had been exposed to COVID-19. In DNA form, the CDR3 reads TGCGCCAGCAGCCAATACAGGGGATCTCCCTACGAGCAGTACTTC. Translation gives CASSQYRGSPYEQYF.